Listed below are T cell receptor beta chains from one sample, sequenced in a study of T cell responses to AZD1222 COVID-19 vaccine. Clones were read by immunoSEQ multiplex PCR, and TCRdb kept only the in-frame ones, dropping some. The sample records about 79,000 clones, roughly 94% being singletons. The sequenced sample was peripheral blood, obtained on day 0 of MenACWY control vaccination. These receptors all stem from an adult in good health. CDR3s include the opening cysteine and the closing phenylalanine or tryptophan. The order of the fields is D gene, J gene, clone size, V gene, CDR3 protein, CDR3 DNA. The D gene is left open where the match is weak. Only some rows state a clone size, as once, few, many or a class for expanded clones.

D gene: NA; J gene: TRBJ2-2; clone size: NA; V gene: TRBV4-3; CDR3 protein: CASSQDEGGELFF; CDR3 DNA: TGCGCCAGCAGCCAAGATGAGGGCGGGGAGCTGTTTTTT
D gene: NA; J gene: TRBJ2-7; clone size: few; V gene: TRBV6-5; CDR3 protein: CASSYSLQNSYEQYF; CDR3 DNA: TGTGCCAGCAGTTACTCGTTACAGAACTCCTACGAGCAGTACTTC
D gene: TRBD2; J gene: TRBJ2-5; clone size: NA; V gene: TRBV28; CDR3 protein: CASSLGSTSGGQETQYF; CDR3 DNA: TGTGCCAGCAGTTTGGGTAGCACTAGCGGGGGTCAAGAGACCCAGTACTTC
D gene: TRBD2; J gene: TRBJ2-2; clone size: NA; V gene: TRBV10-3; CDR3 protein: CAISDNSGRADTGELFF; CDR3 DNA: TGTGCCATCAGCGACAATAGCGGGAGGGCTGACACCGGGGAGCTGTTTTTT
D gene: TRBD2; J gene: TRBJ2-1; clone size: NA; V gene: TRBV11-1; CDR3 protein: CASSLGLAGSNEQFF; CDR3 DNA: TGTGCCAGCAGCTTAGGGCTAGCGGGGAGTAATGAGCAGTTCTTC
D gene: NA; J gene: TRBJ2-2; clone size: NA; V gene: TRBV3-1/TRBV3-2; CDR3 protein: CASSQGGRVGSGELFF; CDR3 DNA: TGTGCCAGCAGCCAGGGGGGCAGGGTTGGGTCCGGGGAGCTGTTTTTT
D gene: NA; J gene: TRBJ2-5; clone size: NA; V gene: TRBV19; CDR3 protein: CASSISSTYRETQYF; CDR3 DNA: TGTGCCAGTAGTATATCTTCTACCTACCGGGAGACCCAGTACTTC
D gene: NA; J gene: TRBJ2-1; clone size: NA; V gene: TRBV30; CDR3 protein: CAWSSITRGFYNEQFF; CDR3 DNA: TGTGCCTGGAGTTCCATCACTAGGGGTTTTTACAATGAGCAGTTCTTC
D gene: NA; J gene: TRBJ1-6; clone size: NA; V gene: TRBV28; CDR3 protein: CASSLRQFSYNSPLHF; CDR3 DNA: TGTGCCAGCAGTTTAAGACAGTTCTCCTATAATTCACCCCTCCACTTT
D gene: NA; J gene: TRBJ2-4; clone size: NA; V gene: TRBV19; CDR3 protein: CASSITENIQYF; CDR3 DNA: TGTGCCAGTAGTATAACAGAAAACATTCAGTACTTC
D gene: TRBD1; J gene: TRBJ1-2; clone size: once; V gene: TRBV12-3/TRBV12-4; CDR3 protein: CASSPGTEYGYTF; CDR3 DNA: TGTGCCAGCAGTCCCGGGACAGAGTATGGCTACACCTTC
D gene: NA; J gene: TRBJ2-4; clone size: NA; V gene: TRBV13; CDR3 protein: CASSWGSKNIQYF; CDR3 DNA: TGTGCCAGCAGCTGGGGGTCCAAAAACATTCAGTACTTC
D gene: NA; J gene: TRBJ2-1; clone size: once; V gene: TRBV6-2/TRBV6-3; CDR3 protein: CASSNGQPVF; CDR3 DNA: TGTGCCAGCAGTAACGGACAACCGGTCTTC
D gene: NA; J gene: TRBJ1-2; clone size: few; V gene: TRBV6-5; CDR3 protein: CASSYGPNYGYTF; CDR3 DNA: TGTGCCAGCAGTTACGGTCCGAACTATGGCTACACCTTC
D gene: NA; J gene: TRBJ1-6; clone size: NA; V gene: TRBV6-1; CDR3 protein: CASSESKAKNSPLHF; CDR3 DNA: TGTGCCAGCAGTGAAAGTAAAGCCAAGAATTCACCCCTCCACTTT
D gene: NA; J gene: TRBJ2-6; clone size: NA; V gene: TRBV7-9; CDR3 protein: CAGGAGANVLTF; CDR3 DNA: TGTGCCGGAGGGGCTGGGGCCAACGTCCTGACTTTC
D gene: NA; J gene: TRBJ1-3; clone size: NA; V gene: TRBV2; CDR3 protein: CASSERGARGNTIYF; CDR3 DNA: TGTGCCAGCAGTGAAAGGGGGGCTAGAGGAAACACCATATATTTT
D gene: NA; J gene: TRBJ1-5; clone size: NA; V gene: TRBV6-9; CDR3 protein: CASSSRIGGSQPQHF; CDR3 DNA: TGTGCCAGCAGTTCTCGAATAGGGGGTTCTCAGCCCCAGCATTTT
D gene: NA; J gene: TRBJ2-5; clone size: NA; V gene: TRBV7-6; CDR3 protein: CASSLGPETQYF; CDR3 DNA: TGTGCCAGCAGCTTAGGTCCAGAGACCCAGTACTTC
D gene: NA; J gene: TRBJ1-3; clone size: NA; V gene: TRBV6-5; CDR3 protein: CASLTHGASGNTIYF; CDR3 DNA: TGTGCCAGCCTCACCCACGGGGCCTCTGGAAACACCATATATTTT
D gene: NA; J gene: TRBJ1-2; clone size: NA; V gene: TRBV18; CDR3 protein: CASSPPSAGREGYTF; CDR3 DNA: TGTGCCAGCTCACCACCGTCGGCAGGGAGAGAGGGCTACACCTTC
D gene: TRBD1; J gene: TRBJ1-4; clone size: NA; V gene: TRBV11-2; CDR3 protein: CASSPQGAADEKLFF; CDR3 DNA: TGTGCCAGCAGCCCCCAGGGGGCGGCGGATGAAAAACTGTTTTTT
D gene: TRBD1; J gene: TRBJ1-4; clone size: once; V gene: TRBV4-3; CDR3 protein: CASSLEGGLGEKLFF; CDR3 DNA: TGCGCCAGCAGCCTCGAAGGGGGCCTGGGGGAAAAACTGTTTTTT